Below, one T cell receptor beta chain is given with its context. Its specificity is unknown. The sample is drawn from a study of identical twins. Notes on the study in general: Beta out-of-frame twin sharing showed a weaker excess. The study reached conclusions through statistical analysis that was cross-sectional, not following the same donors. Out-of-frame alpha sequences shared by twins showed excess low generation probability.

The CDR3 has 15 amino acids. Germline V gene data show CDR1 as SGHTA and CDR2 as FQGNSA. The V and J ends lost 7 bases and 2 bases respectively, with 18 bases between them. A universal primer site was created by template switching, with the cDNA bearing unique molecular identifiers. Each CDR3 protein gets one entry after TCRdb re-called the 5' RACE reads with MiXCR. This sample yields about 330,000 distinct CDR3 sequences, of which roughly 12% are seen a single time; 7.2% belongs to the top ten. These data are also associated with another study on yellow fever vaccine responses in identical twins.

The TCR originated in a woman aged 18-35 years in good health. The rearrangement uses TRBV7-2 and TRBJ2-7; no firm D call. Material for sequencing was CD8+ T cells sorted from blood. As DNA, the CDR3 is TGTGCCAGCATCCCCGGTTGGTCACCACCCTACGAGCAGTACGTC. As protein: CASIPGWSPPYEQYV.